This is a list of T cell receptor beta chains from one sample in a study of radiotherapy plus CTLA-4 blockade in lung cancer. Clones were read by immunoSEQ multiplex PCR, and TCRdb kept only the in-frame ones, dropping some. The top ten hold about 10% of the sample, which has some 70,000 clones, around 79% seen once. Sample: peripheral blood, taken from a patient treated with radiotherapy plus ipilimumab. Source of these receptors: a human donor with non-small cell lung cancer who had a complete response to radiotherapy plus ipilimumab. Both conserved end residues are part of each CDR3. The D gene is left open where the match is weak. Expanded clones are given a class, and other clones once, few, many or no size at all.

clone_size: .
d_call: TRBD1
j_call: TRBJ1-2
v_call: TRBV29-1
cdr3_aa: CSVVGQGASGYTF
cdr3_nt: TGCAGCGTTGTGGGGCAGGGGGCGAGTGGCTACACCTTC

clone_size: once
d_call: .
j_call: TRBJ1-2
v_call: TRBV9
cdr3_aa: CASSVSTGELYGYTF
cdr3_nt: TGTGCCAGCAGCGTATCAACCGGGGAACTCTATGGCTACACCTTC

clone_size: .
d_call: .
j_call: TRBJ1-5
v_call: TRBV23-1
cdr3_aa: CASSQFDLGPQHF
cdr3_nt: TGCGCCAGCAGTCAATTTGACCTCGGGCCCCAGCATTTT

clone_size: once
d_call: .
j_call: TRBJ2-7
v_call: TRBV7-2
cdr3_aa: CASSLVLGQGGYEQYF
cdr3_nt: TGTGCCAGCAGCTTAGTACTCGGACAGGGAGGGTACGAGCAGTACTTC

clone_size: .
d_call: TRBD2
j_call: TRBJ2-1
v_call: TRBV30
cdr3_aa: CAWSAAGGGGALNEQFF
cdr3_nt: TGTGCCTGGAGTGCCGCTGGGGGCGGGGGGGCCCTCAATGAGCAGTTCTTC

clone_size: .
d_call: .
j_call: TRBJ1-3
v_call: TRBV11-2
cdr3_aa: CASSLLTRTLGNTIYF
cdr3_nt: TGTGCCAGCAGCTTATTGACACGTACATTGGGAAACACCATATATTTT

clone_size: .
d_call: .
j_call: TRBJ1-3
v_call: TRBV9
cdr3_aa: CASSARDSSDGNTIYF
cdr3_nt: TGTGCCAGCAGCGCCCGGGACTCGTCTGATGGAAACACCATATATTTT

clone_size: .
d_call: .
j_call: TRBJ2-5
v_call: TRBV7-8
cdr3_aa: CASSLNLKTQYF
cdr3_nt: TGTGCCAGCAGCTTGAATTTGAAGACCCAGTACTTC

clone_size: once
d_call: .
j_call: TRBJ1-1
v_call: TRBV16
cdr3_aa: CASSQGRGRAFF
cdr3_nt: TGTGCCAGCAGCCAGGGTAGGGGAAGGGCTTTCTTT

clone_size: few
d_call: .
j_call: TRBJ1-5
v_call: TRBV7-9
cdr3_aa: CASSRTGLSNQPQHF
cdr3_nt: TGTGCCAGCAGCCGAACAGGATTGAGCAATCAGCCCCAGCATTTT

clone_size: .
d_call: TRBD2
j_call: TRBJ2-2
v_call: TRBV4-3
cdr3_aa: CASSRQLAGGYSNTGELFF
cdr3_nt: TGCGCCAGCAGCCGCCAACTAGCGGGAGGGTACTCGAACACCGGGGAGCTGTTTTTT

clone_size: once
d_call: TRBD2
j_call: TRBJ2-3
v_call: TRBV30
cdr3_aa: CAWSAGGFRIEDTQYF
cdr3_nt: TGTGCCTGGAGCGCGGGGGGCTTCCGGATAGAAGATACGCAGTATTTT

clone_size: .
d_call: TRBD1
j_call: TRBJ1-6
v_call: TRBV19
cdr3_aa: CASNGLGQGKNSPLHF
cdr3_nt: TGTGCCAGTAATGGTCTAGGACAGGGAAAGAACTCACCCCTCCACTTT

clone_size: .
d_call: TRBD2
j_call: TRBJ2-1
v_call: TRBV5-1
cdr3_aa: CASSTPTSGSGVEQFF
cdr3_nt: TGCGCCAGCAGCACTCCGACTAGCGGGAGTGGCGTTGAGCAGTTCTTC

clone_size: .
d_call: .
j_call: TRBJ2-2
v_call: TRBV9
cdr3_aa: CASSVTLAGELFF
cdr3_nt: TGTGCCAGCAGCGTAACGCTCGCCGGGGAGCTGTTTTTT

clone_size: once
d_call: TRBD2
j_call: TRBJ2-2
v_call: TRBV7-8
cdr3_aa: CASSSLSGRGTGELFF
cdr3_nt: TGTGCCAGCAGCTCCCTTAGCGGGAGAGGAACCGGGGAGCTGTTTTTT

clone_size: .
d_call: TRBD2
j_call: TRBJ2-2
v_call: TRBV29-1
cdr3_aa: CSVDGGRNTGELFF
cdr3_nt: TGCAGCGTTGACGGCGGGAGGAACACCGGGGAGCTGTTTTTT

clone_size: once
d_call: TRBD1
j_call: TRBJ1-1
v_call: TRBV30
cdr3_aa: CAWSRQGINTEAFF
cdr3_nt: TGTGCCTGGAGTCGACAGGGAATTAACACTGAAGCTTTCTTT

clone_size: .
d_call: .
j_call: TRBJ1-1
v_call: TRBV7-9
cdr3_aa: CASSLGGRNTEAFF
cdr3_nt: TGTGCCAGCAGCTTAGGAGGCAGAAACACTGAAGCTTTCTTT

clone_size: .
d_call: .
j_call: TRBJ1-1
v_call: TRBV7-9
cdr3_aa: CASSTGANTEAFF
cdr3_nt: TGTGCCAGCAGCACCGGAGCGAACACTGAAGCTTTCTTT

clone_size: .
d_call: TRBD1
j_call: TRBJ2-2
v_call: TRBV4-3
cdr3_aa: CASSQEGTGGTGELFF
cdr3_nt: TGCGCCAGCAGCCAAGAAGGGACAGGGGGCACCGGGGAGCTGTTTTTT

clone_size: .
d_call: .
j_call: TRBJ2-3
v_call: TRBV7-9
cdr3_aa: CASSAQVRSTDTQYF
cdr3_nt: TGTGCCAGCAGCGCACAGGTGAGGAGCACAGATACGCAGTATTTT

clone_size: .
d_call: TRBD2
j_call: TRBJ2-3
v_call: TRBV9
cdr3_aa: CASSVGRGGAATDTQYF
cdr3_nt: TGTGCCAGCAGCGTAGGTCGCGGGGGGGCCGCCACAGATACGCAGTATTTT

clone_size: .
d_call: .
j_call: TRBJ1-5
v_call: TRBV18
cdr3_aa: CASSPIGDRNQPQHF
cdr3_nt: TGTGCCAGCTCACCAATCGGTGACAGGAATCAGCCCCAGCATTTT

clone_size: few
d_call: TRBD2
j_call: TRBJ2-1
v_call: TRBV10-3
cdr3_aa: CAIGTGGDEQFF
cdr3_nt: TGTGCCATCGGGACGGGAGGCGATGAGCAGTTCTTC

clone_size: once
d_call: .
j_call: TRBJ2-3
v_call: TRBV21-1
cdr3_aa: CASSRPGQGNLWTDTQYF
cdr3_nt: TGTGCCAGCAGCAGACCGGGACAGGGAAACTTATGGACAGATACGCAGTATTTT

clone_size: once
d_call: .
j_call: TRBJ2-1
v_call: TRBV11-3
cdr3_aa: CASSPTLASNEQFF
cdr3_nt: TGTGCCAGCAGCCCAACTTTAGCTAGCAATGAGCAGTTCTTC

clone_size: .
d_call: .
j_call: TRBJ2-3
v_call: TRBV7-2
cdr3_aa: CASSLAIIDTQYF
cdr3_nt: TGTGCCAGCAGCTTAGCGATAATAGATACGCAGTATTTT

clone_size: once
d_call: .
j_call: TRBJ1-1
v_call: TRBV19
cdr3_aa: CASSINPGRNTEAFF
cdr3_nt: TGTGCCAGTAGTATCAATCCGGGTCGAAACACTGAAGCTTTCTTT

clone_size: once
d_call: .
j_call: TRBJ1-5
v_call: TRBV11-2
cdr3_aa: CASSADGGQPQHF
cdr3_nt: TGTGCCAGCAGCGCGGACGGGGGGCAGCCCCAGCATTTT

clone_size: .
d_call: .
j_call: TRBJ2-7
v_call: TRBV30
cdr3_aa: CASTGGYEQYF
cdr3_nt: TGTGCCTCAACCGGGGGCTACGAGCAGTACTTC

clone_size: .
d_call: TRBD1
j_call: TRBJ2-3
v_call: TRBV9
cdr3_aa: CASSAKFRGFTDTQYF
cdr3_nt: TGTGCCAGCAGCGCGAAGTTCAGGGGGTTCACAGATACGCAGTATTTT

clone_size: few
d_call: TRBD2
j_call: TRBJ2-1
v_call: TRBV14
cdr3_aa: CASSQLGLAGVGEQFF
cdr3_nt: TGTGCCAGCAGCCAACTCGGACTAGCGGGAGTAGGTGAGCAGTTCTTC

clone_size: .
d_call: .
j_call: TRBJ2-5
v_call: TRBV14
cdr3_aa: CASSQDWNTYQETQYF
cdr3_nt: TGTGCCAGCAGCCAAGATTGGAATACGTACCAAGAGACCCAGTACTTC

clone_size: once
d_call: .
j_call: TRBJ2-5
v_call: TRBV7-9
cdr3_aa: CASSYTGDQETQYF
cdr3_nt: TGTGCCAGCAGCTATACCGGGGACCAAGAGACCCAGTACTTC

clone_size: .
d_call: TRBD1
j_call: TRBJ1-5
v_call: TRBV12-5
cdr3_aa: CASGRLRQGIRSNQPQHF
cdr3_nt: TGTGCTAGTGGACGCCTAAGACAGGGGATCCGAAGCAATCAGCCCCAGCATTTT

clone_size: .
d_call: TRBD1
j_call: TRBJ2-2
v_call: TRBV18
cdr3_aa: CASSPITGGTGELFF
cdr3_nt: TGTGCCAGCTCACCAATCACAGGGGGCACCGGGGAGCTGTTTTTT

clone_size: .
d_call: TRBD1
j_call: TRBJ1-5
v_call: TRBV7-8
cdr3_aa: CASSSGQGANQPQHF
cdr3_nt: TGTGCCAGCAGCTCGGGACAGGGGGCGAATCAGCCCCAGCATTTT

clone_size: few
d_call: .
j_call: TRBJ1-2
v_call: TRBV6-6
cdr3_aa: CASSPFGGYGYTF
cdr3_nt: TGTGCCAGCAGCCCCTTTGGGGGTTATGGCTACACCTTC

clone_size: .
d_call: TRBD2
j_call: TRBJ2-5
v_call: TRBV7-2
cdr3_aa: CASRPLAGVAETQYF
cdr3_nt: TGTGCCAGCAGGCCACTAGCGGGAGTTGCAGAGACCCAGTACTTC

clone_size: .
d_call: TRBD2
j_call: TRBJ2-3
v_call: TRBV5-1
cdr3_aa: CASSQYSGGSTDTQYF
cdr3_nt: TGCGCCAGCAGCCAGTATAGCGGGGGGAGCACAGATACGCAGTATTTT

clone_size: .
d_call: TRBD1
j_call: TRBJ2-2
v_call: TRBV11-2
cdr3_aa: CASSLDRGWAGGELFF
cdr3_nt: TGTGCCAGCAGCCTCGACAGGGGGTGGGCCGGAGGGGAGCTGTTTTTT